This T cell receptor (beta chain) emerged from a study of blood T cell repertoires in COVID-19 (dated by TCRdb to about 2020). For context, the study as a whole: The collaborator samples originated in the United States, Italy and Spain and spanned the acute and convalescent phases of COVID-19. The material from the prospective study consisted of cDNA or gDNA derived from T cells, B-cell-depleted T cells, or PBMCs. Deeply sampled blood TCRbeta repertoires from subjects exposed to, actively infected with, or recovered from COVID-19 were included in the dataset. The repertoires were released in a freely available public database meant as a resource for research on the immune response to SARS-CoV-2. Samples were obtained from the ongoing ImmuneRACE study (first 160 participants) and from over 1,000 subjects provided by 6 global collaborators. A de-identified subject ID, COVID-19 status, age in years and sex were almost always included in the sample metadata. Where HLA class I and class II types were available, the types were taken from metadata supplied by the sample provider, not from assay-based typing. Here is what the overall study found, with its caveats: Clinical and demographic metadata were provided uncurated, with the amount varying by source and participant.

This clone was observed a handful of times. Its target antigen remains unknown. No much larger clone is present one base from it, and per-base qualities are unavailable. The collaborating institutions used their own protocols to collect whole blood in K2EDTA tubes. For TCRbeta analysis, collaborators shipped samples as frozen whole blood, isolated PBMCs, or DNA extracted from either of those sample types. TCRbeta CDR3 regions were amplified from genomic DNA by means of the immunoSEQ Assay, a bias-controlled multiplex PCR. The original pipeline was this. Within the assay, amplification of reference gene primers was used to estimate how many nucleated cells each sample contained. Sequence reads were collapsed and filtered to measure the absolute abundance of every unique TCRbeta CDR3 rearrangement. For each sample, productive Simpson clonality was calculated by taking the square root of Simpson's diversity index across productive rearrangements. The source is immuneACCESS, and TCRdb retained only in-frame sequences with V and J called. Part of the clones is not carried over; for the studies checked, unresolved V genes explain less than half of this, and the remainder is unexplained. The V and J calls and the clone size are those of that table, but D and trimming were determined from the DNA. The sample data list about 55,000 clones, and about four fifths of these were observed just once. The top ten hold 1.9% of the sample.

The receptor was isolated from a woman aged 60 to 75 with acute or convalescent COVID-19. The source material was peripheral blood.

CDR3 protein: CASSYKGENSPLHF. The DNA sequence reads TGTGCCAGCAGTTACAAGGGGGAGAATTCACCCCTCCACTTT. Recombination linked TRBV6-6 to TRBJ1-6; TRBD1 is a weak D gene call, 6 bases matching. The CDR3 measures 14 amino acids from cysteine to phenylalanine. Only CDR3 DNA remains: 42 bases, in frame from the first base. CDR1 MNHNY and CDR2 SVGAGI are derived from the germline V gene (reference sequence). V gives up 2 bases and J gives up 7 bases, and the segment between their germline ends measures 9 bases.